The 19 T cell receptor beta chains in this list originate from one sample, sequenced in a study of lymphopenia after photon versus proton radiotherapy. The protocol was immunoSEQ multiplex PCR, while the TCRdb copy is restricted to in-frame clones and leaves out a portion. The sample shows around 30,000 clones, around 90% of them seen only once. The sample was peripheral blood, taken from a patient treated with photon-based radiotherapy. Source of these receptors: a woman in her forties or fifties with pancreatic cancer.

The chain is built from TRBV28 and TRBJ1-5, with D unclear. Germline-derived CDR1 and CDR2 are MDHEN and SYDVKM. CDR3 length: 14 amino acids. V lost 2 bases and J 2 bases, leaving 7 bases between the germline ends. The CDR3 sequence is CASSLRGGNQPQHF. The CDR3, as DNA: TGTGCCAGCAGTTTACGCGGGGGCAATCAGCCCCAGCATTTT.

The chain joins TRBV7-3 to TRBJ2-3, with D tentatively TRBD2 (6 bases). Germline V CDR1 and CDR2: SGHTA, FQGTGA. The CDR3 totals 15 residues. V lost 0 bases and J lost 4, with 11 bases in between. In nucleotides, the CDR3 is TGTGCCAGCAGCTTAACGGGACCGGGGGCAGATACGCAGTATTTT. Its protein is CASSLTGPGADTQYF.

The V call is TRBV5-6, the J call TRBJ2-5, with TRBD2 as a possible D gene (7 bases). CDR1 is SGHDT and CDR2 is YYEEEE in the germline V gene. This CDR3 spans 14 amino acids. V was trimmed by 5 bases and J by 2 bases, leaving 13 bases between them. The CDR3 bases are TGTGCCAGCAGGAGGCGGGGGCTTCAAGAGACCCAGTACTTC. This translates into CASRRRGLQETQYF.

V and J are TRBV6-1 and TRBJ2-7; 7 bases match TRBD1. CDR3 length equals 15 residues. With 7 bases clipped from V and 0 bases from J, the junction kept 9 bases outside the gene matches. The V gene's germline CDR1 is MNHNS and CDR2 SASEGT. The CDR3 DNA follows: TGTGCCAGCAAGACCCGGGACAGCTTCTCCTACGAGCAGTACTTC. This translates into CASKTRDSFSYEQYF.

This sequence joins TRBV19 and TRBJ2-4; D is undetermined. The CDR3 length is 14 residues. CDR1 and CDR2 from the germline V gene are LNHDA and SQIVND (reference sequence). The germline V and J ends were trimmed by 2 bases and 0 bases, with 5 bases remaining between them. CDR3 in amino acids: CASSISGAKNIQYF. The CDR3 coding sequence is TGTGCCAGTAGTATATCGGGAGCCAAAAACATTCAGTACTTC.

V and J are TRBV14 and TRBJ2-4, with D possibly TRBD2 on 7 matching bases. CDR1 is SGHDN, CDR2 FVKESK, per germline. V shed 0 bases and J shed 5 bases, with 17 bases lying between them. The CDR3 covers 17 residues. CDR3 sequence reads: CASSQEWGGARQNIQYF. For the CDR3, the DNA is TGTGCCAGCAGCCAAGAGTGGGGGGGCGCGAGGCAAAACATTCAGTACTTC.

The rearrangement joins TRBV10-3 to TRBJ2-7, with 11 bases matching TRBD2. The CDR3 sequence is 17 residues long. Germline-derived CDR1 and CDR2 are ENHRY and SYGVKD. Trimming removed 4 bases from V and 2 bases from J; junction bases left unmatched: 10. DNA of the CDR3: TGTGCCATCAGTGTAACCGGCACTAGCGGGGGCACCTACGAGCAGTACTTC. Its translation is CAISVTGTSGGTYEQYF.

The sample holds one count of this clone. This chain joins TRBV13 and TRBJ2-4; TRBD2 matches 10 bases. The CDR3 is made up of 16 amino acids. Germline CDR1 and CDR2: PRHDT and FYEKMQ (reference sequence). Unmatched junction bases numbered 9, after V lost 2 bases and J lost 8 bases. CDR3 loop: CASSLSTSGKRDIQYF. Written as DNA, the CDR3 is TGTGCCAGCAGCTTAAGTACTAGCGGGAAGAGAGACATTCAGTACTTC.

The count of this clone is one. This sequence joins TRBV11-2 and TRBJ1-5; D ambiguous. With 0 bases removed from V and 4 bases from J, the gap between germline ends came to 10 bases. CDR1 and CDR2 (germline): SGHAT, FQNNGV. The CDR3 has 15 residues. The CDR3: CASSLEATGNQPQHF. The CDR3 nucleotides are TGTGCCAGCAGCTTAGAGGCCACGGGGAATCAGCCCCAGCATTTT.

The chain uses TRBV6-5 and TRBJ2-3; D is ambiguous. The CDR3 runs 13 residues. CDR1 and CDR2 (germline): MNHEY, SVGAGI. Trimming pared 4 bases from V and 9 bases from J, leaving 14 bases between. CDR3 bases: TGTGCCAGCAGTTCGCTGGTCCCTTTAACGCAGTATTTT. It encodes CASSSLVPLTQYF.

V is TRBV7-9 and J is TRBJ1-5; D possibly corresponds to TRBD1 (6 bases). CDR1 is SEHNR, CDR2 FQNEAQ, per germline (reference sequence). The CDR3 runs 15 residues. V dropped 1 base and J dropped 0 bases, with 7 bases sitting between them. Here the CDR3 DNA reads TGTGCCAGCAGCTTAGGGGGACATAGCAATCAGCCCCAGCATTTT. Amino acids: CASSLGGHSNQPQHF.

The CDR3 region has the DNA TGTGCCAGCAGCTTAGTTAGTAGCGGTACGAATGAGCAGTTCTTC. This encodes CASSLVSSGTNEQFF. The chain is built from TRBV7-8 and TRBJ2-1; tentative D call: TRBD2 (6 bases). The CDR3 runs to 15 residues. With 1 base removed from V and 7 bases from J, the gap between germline ends came to 14 bases. Germline values: CDR1 SGHVS, CDR2 FQNEAQ. Complete variable domain (other parts from reference TRBV7-8 and TRBJ2-1): GAGVSQSPRYKVAKRGQDVALRCDPISGHVSLFWYQQALGQGPEFLTYFQNEAQLDKSGLPSDRFFAERPEGSVSTLKIQRTQQEDSAVYLCASSLVSSGTNEQFFGPGTRLTVL.

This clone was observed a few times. The CDR3 DNA reads as TGCAGCGTTGAAGGAGGGAGCGCCTCATACGGCTCCTACAATGAGCAGTTCTTC. Amino acid sequence: CSVEGGSASYGSYNEQFF. V usage is TRBV29-1 and J usage is TRBJ2-1; maybe TRBD2 (5 bases). V was trimmed by 1 base and J by 0 bases, leaving 19 bases between them. The CDR3 runs 18 residues. The germline gives CDR1 SQVTM, CDR2 ANQGSEA.

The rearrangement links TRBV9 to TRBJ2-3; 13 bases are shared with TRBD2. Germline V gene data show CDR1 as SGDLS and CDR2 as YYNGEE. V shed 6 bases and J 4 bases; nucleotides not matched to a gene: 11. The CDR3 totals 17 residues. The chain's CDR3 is CASTPGLAGEVADTQYF. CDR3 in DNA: TGTGCCAGCACCCCTGGACTAGCGGGAGAAGTGGCAGATACGCAGTATTTT.

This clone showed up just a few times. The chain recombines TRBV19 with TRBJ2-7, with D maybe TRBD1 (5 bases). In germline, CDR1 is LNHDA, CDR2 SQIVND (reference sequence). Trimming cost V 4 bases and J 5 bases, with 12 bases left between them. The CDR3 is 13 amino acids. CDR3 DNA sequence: TGTGCCAGTAGTACAGGGCAAGCAGACGAGCAGTACTTC. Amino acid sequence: CASSTGQADEQYF.

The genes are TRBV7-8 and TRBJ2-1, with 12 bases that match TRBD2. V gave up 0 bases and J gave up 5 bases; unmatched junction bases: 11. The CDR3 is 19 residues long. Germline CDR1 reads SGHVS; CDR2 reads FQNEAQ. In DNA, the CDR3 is TGTGCCAGCAGCTTAGCCCTGACTAGCGGGAGCGTCACCCACAATGAGCAGTTCTTC. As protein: CASSLALTSGSVTHNEQFF. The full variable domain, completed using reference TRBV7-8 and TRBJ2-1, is GAGVSQSPRYKVAKRGQDVALRCDPISGHVSLFWYQQALGQGPEFLTYFQNEAQLDKSGLPSDRFFAERPEGSVSTLKIQRTQQEDSAVYLCASSLALTSGSVTHNEQFFGPGTRLTVL.

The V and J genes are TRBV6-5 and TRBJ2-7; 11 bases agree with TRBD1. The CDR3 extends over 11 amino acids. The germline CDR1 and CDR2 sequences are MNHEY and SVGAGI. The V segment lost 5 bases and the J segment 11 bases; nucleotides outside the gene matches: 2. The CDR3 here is CASSRGQGEYF. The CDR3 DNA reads TGTGCCAGCAGTCGGGGACAGGGGGAGTACTTC.

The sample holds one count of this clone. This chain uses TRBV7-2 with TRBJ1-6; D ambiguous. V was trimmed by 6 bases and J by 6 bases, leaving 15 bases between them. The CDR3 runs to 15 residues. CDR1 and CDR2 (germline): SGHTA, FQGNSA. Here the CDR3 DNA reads TGTGCCAGCAGTCCCACCACCGACATTAATTCACCCCTCCACTTT. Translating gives CASSPTTDINSPLHF.

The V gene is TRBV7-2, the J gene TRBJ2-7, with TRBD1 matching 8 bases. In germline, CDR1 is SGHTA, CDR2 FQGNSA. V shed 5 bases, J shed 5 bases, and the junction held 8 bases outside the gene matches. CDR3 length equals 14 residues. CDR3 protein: CASSPAGTGDEQYF. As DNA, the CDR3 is TGTGCCAGCAGCCCCGCCGGGACAGGTGACGAGCAGTACTTC.